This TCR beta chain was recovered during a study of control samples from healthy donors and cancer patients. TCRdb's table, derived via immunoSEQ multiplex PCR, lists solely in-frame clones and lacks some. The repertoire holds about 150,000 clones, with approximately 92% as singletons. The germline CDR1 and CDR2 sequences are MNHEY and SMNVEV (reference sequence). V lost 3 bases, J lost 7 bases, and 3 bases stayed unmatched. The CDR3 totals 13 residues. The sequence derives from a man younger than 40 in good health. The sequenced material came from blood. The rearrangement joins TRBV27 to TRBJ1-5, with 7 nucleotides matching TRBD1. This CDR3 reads CASSLGQSQPQHF. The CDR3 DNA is TGTGCCAGCAGTTTGGGACAGTCCCAGCCCCAGCATTTT.